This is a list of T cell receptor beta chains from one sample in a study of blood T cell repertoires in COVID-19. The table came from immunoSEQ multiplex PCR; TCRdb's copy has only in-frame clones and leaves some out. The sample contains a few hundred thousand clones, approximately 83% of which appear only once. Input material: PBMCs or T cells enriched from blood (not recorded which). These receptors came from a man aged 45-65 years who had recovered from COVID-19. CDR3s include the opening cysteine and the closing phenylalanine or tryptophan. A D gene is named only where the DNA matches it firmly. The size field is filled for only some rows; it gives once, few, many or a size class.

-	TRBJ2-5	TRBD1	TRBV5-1	TGCGCCAGCAGCTTGGTGGGGACAGATCGGGAGACCCAGTACTTC	CASSLVGTDRETQYF
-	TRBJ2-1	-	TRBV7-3	TGTGCCAGCAGCTTTAGCGGATACAATGAGCAGTTCTTC	CASSFSGYNEQFF
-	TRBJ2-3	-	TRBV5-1	TGCGCCAGCAGCTTGGTACGGTTCACAGATACGCAGTATTTT	CASSLVRFTDTQYF
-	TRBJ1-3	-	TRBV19	TGTGCCAGTAGTTTCCTACAGGCGACTGGAAACACCATATATTTT	CASSFLQATGNTIYF
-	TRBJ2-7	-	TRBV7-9	TGTGCCAGCAGCTTATTAGGGGTGGGTTACGAGCAGTACTTC	CASSLLGVGYEQYF
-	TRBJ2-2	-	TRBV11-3	TGTGCCAGCAGCTTGGGGGGATCCGGGGAGCTGTTTTTT	CASSLGGSGELFF
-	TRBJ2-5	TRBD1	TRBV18	TGTGCCAGCTCACCACAGGGACAGCCCCAAGAGACCCAGTACTTC	CASSPQGQPQETQYF
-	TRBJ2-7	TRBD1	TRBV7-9	TGTGCCAGCAGCTTAGCGGGACAGGGACAGGGGCAGTACTTC	CASSLAGQGQGQYF
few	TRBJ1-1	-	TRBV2	TGTGCCAGCACCCAGGGATGGAACACTGAAGCTTTCTTT	CASTQGWNTEAFF
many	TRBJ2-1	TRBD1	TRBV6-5	TGTGCCAGCAGAACCGGGACAGGGGCGAATGAGCAGTTCTTC	CASRTGTGANEQFF
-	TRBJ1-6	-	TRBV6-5	TGTGCCAGCAGGAAACAGGGATTTAATTCACCCCTCCACTTT	CASRKQGFNSPLHF
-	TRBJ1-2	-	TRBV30	TGTGCCTGGACGGCAGGCGCTTATGGCTACACCTTC	CAWTAGAYGYTF
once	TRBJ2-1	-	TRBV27	TGTGCCAGTCAGAGCAGGGAGCAGTTCTTC	CASQSREQFF
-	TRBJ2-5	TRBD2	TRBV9	TGTGCCAGCAGCGTAGCTGGCACTAGCGGGGGCGAGACCCAGTACTTC	CASSVAGTSGGETQYF
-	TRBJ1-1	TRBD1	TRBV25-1	TGTGCCAGCAGAGACCGGACAGGGGGATTTGCTGAAGCTTTCTTT	CASRDRTGGFAEAFF
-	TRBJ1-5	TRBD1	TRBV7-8	TGTGCCAGCAGCCGGGGACAGGGGGTGGGTCAGCCCCAGCATTTT	CASSRGQGVGQPQHF
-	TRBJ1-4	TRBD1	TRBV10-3	TGTGCCATCAGTGAGTCGGGGGCAGGGGGAAATGAAAAACTGTTTTTT	CAISESGAGGNEKLFF
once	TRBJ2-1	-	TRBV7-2	TGTGCCAGCAGCTTAGCAGCCCCGGGATGGGGCTCCTACAATGAGCAGTTCTTC	CASSLAAPGWGSYNEQFF
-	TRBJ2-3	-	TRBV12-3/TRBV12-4	TGTGCCAGCAGCCCTAGAACAGATACGCAGTATTTT	CASSPRTDTQYF
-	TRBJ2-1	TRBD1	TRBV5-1	TGCGCCAGCCTCGACAGGGATAGCAATGAGCAGTTCTTC	CASLDRDSNEQFF
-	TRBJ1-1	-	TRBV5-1	TGCGCCAGCAGCCATGGGTCGGGTGAAGCTTTCTTT	CASSHGSGEAFF
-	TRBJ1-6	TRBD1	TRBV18	TGTGCCAGCTCACGTCCCGGGACAGGGGGAATCGGCTATAATTCACCCCTCCACTTT	CASSRPGTGGIGYNSPLHF
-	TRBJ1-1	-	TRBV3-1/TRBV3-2	TGTGCCAGCAGCCGGCGCGGGGTAATTCGAGCTTTCTTT	CASSRRGVIRAFF
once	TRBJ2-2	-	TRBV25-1	TGTGCCAGCAGTGACAGGGTTCGGGCCGGGGAGCTGTTTTTT	CASSDRVRAGELFF
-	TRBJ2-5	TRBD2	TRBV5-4	TGTGCCAGCAGCTTGGCGGGGGGAGAAGAGACCCAGTACTTC	CASSLAGGEETQYF
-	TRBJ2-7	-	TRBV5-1	TGCGCCAGCAGCTTGTCCTCGCACTACTCCTACGAGCAGTACTTC	CASSLSSHYSYEQYF
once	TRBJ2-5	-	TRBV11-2	TGTGCCAGCAGCTTAGCTGCAGGGGGGAAAGAGACCCAGTACTTC	CASSLAAGGKETQYF
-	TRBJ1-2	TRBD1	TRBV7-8	TGTGCCAGCAGCCCGGGACAGGGGCTTGGCTACACCTTC	CASSPGQGLGYTF
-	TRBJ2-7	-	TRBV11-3	TGTGCCAGCAGCTTAGATGGCTCATACGAGCAGTACTTC	CASSLDGSYEQYF
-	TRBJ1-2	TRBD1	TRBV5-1	TGCGCCAGCAGCTTTACAGTCCAGGGGGCTGGCTACACCTTC	CASSFTVQGAGYTF
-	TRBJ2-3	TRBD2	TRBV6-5	TGTGCCAGAAGCGGGAGTGACACAGATACGCAGTATTTT	CARSGSDTDTQYF
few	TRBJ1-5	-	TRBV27	TGTGCCAGCAGTTTATCAGCGCGTTACGGTCAGCCCCAGCATTTT	CASSLSARYGQPQHF
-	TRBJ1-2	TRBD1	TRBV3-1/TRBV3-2	TGTGCCAGCAGCCGAAGGTCGGGACAGGAGACCTACACCTTC	CASSRRSGQETYTF
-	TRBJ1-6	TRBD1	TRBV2	TGTGCCAGCAGTGACAGGGGGATTTCACCCCTCCACTTT	CASSDRGISPLHF
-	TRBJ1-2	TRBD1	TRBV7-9	TGTGCCAGCAGCCGGACAGGGGCCGGGGCCTACGGCTACACCTTC	CASSRTGAGAYGYTF
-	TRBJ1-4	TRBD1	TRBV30	TGTGCCTGGAGTGGGTCGGGACAGGGAAGTGAAAAACTGTTTTTT	CAWSGSGQGSEKLFF
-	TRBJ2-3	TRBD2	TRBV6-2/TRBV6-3	TGTGCCAGCAGTGACCCACTAGCGGGGGGCACAGATACGCAGTATTTT	CASSDPLAGGTDTQYF
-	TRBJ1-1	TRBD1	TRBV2	TGTGCCAGCACAAGCAGGGGGGTAATGGGTATGAACACTGAAGCTTTCTTT	CASTSRGVMGMNTEAFF
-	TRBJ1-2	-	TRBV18	TGTGCCAGCTCACCACCGGCGGGGATACTATATGGCTACACCTTC	CASSPPAGILYGYTF
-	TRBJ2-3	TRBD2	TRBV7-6	TGTGCCAGCAGCGAATTCCCTATAGGGACTAGCGGGAGAAATCAGAGGGGAGATACGCAGTATTTT	CASSEFPIGTSGRNQRGDTQYF
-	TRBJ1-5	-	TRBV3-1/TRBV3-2	TGTGCCAGCAGCCAAGAGCCCCGGGTGGGTCAGCCCCAGCATTTT	CASSQEPRVGQPQHF